This T cell receptor (beta chain) was sequenced during a study of blood T cells in healthy people across ages (dated by TCRdb to the mid-2010s). As for the study more broadly: In model experiments, template switching captured roughly one uniquely barcoded TCR beta cDNA molecule for every two T cells. To track age-related changes in TCR beta repertoire diversity, the study relied on deep sequencing normalized with unique cDNA molecular identifiers. Donors were grouped into four age groups: young (average 16 years), middle-aged (under 40), aged (about 60) and long-lived (approximately 78). Donors of different ages were randomly distributed across sequencing lanes to avoid experimental bias. The study analyzed two additional independent replicas of 1 million unique cDNA reads from the same blood draw for two donors, one aged 18 to 29 and one aged 80 or older. Points the paper makes about the study in general: A strong correlation was found between observed TCR beta diversity and the percentage of naive T cells measured by flow cytometry. Because the CMV infection status of the donors was unknown, age-related changes in expanded clonotypes may potentially have been confounded. Estimates of total diversity based on one million sequenced T cells were regarded as lower bounds and as underestimates. Since profiling was done on bulk unsorted PBMCs, naive and antigen-experienced compartments could not be conclusively compared. Compared with the aged group, the long-lived group had more naive CD4+ T cells, fewer expanded clones and increased TCR diversity, suggesting age selection. Observed TCR beta diversity per million T cells fell roughly linearly with age, and a significant reduction was already apparent by age about 38.

To note about this clonotype: There is no known antigen for this receptor. No per-base quality is available; no much larger clone lies one base away.

The approximately 39 donors, aged 6 to 90 years, were systemically healthy Caucasian individuals from Russia. Approximately 9 milliliters of peripheral blood were collected from each donor into EDTA-treated Vacutainer tubes. Ficoll-Paque density-gradient centrifugation was used to isolate PBMCs, with at least 6.5 million per sample. Trizol reagent was used to extract total RNA from PBMCs, with at least 6 micrograms per sample. For every donor, flow cytometry on a PBMC aliquot measured the percentage of naive CD45RAhigh/CD27high T cells. According to the germline V gene (reference sequence), CDR1 reads DFQATT and CDR2 reads SNEGSKA. Unmatched junction bases come to 10, with V trimmed by 1 base and J by 9 bases. Measured from the cysteine to the phenylalanine, the CDR3 is 16 residues long. The retained sequence is limited to the CDR3, 48 bases, with the frame set at the first base. The library relied on 5' RACE. The listed sequencing device is Illumina HiSeq 2500. A second roughly 7 to 12 cycle PCR used a sample-barcoded 5' primer and a J-beta primer mix. A template-switch 5' adaptor carrying 12 random nucleotides introduced a unique molecular identifier onto each TCR beta cDNA molecule. Each sample yielded at least 2.5 million CDR3-containing paired-end reads. First-strand cDNA synthesis was performed from all RNA using the Mint cDNA synthesis kit, with priming by a TRBC-specific oligonucleotide. All cDNA was treated with uracil-DNA glycosylase and then went through a first 18-cycle PCR with the universal primers M1SS and BC2_uni_R. The authors processed their data as follows. Normalization of each sample was performed by random selection of 1 million high-quality reads, each carrying a distinct molecular identifier. Reads with shared molecular identifiers were discarded instead of being binned into consensus sequences. MiTCR, with a Q25 quality threshold and the strictest error-elimination algorithm, was used for CDR3 identification, clonotype clustering and error correction. A nonparametric unseen species model with Euler transformation was used to estimate lower-bound total TCR beta diversity. TCRdb itself trimmed the public reads at Q25 with fastp, ran MiXCR and retained productive beta chains. Each entry is one CDR3 protein sequence, shown with its most common DNA and genes. The V and J calls shown here were made by TCRdb, not taken from the authors' results. Across this sample there are about 1.5 million distinct CDR3 sequences, with approximately 40% seen only once. The ten biggest clones cover less than 8% of the sample.

Recombination connected TRBV20-1 to TRBJ2-1, with 12 middle bases fitting TRBD2. This clonotype was sampled from a woman under 30 in good health. Sequences were obtained from blood. CDR3 region: CSARGGLAGGTSEQFF. The DNA sequence reads TGCAGTGCTAGAGGCGGCCTAGCGGGAGGGACGAGTGAGCAGTTCTTC.